This T cell receptor (beta chain) is from a study of cytomegalovirus exposure and HLA in healthy donors. The study ran its PCR with 60 Vbeta and 13 Jbeta primers. Generated by immunoSEQ multiplex PCR, the TCRdb table keeps only in-frame clones and is missing some. The sample contains roughly 120,000 clones, roughly 63% of which appear only once. Findings and caveats of the study: The study flagged about 150 TCR beta chains as cytomegalovirus-associated. In a later analysis, at a false discovery rate of 0.05, approximately 16,000 TCR beta sequences were associated with HLA alleles.

V lost 4 bases and J lost 0, with 13 bases in between. CDR1 and CDR2 (germline): MGHDK, SYGVNS. The CDR3 is 16 residues long. About this clone: What it binds is not known.

This TCR derives from a man aged 25-45 years in good health and CMV-seropositive. Material: PBMCs. The chain uses TRBV25-1 and TRBJ2-1, with a tentative D call TRBD1 (6 bases). CDR3 bases: TGTGCCAGCAGTGGTCGGACAGAAAGCTCCTACAATGAGCAGTTCTTC. The encoded protein is CASSGRTESSYNEQFF.